Listed below are T cell receptor beta chains from one sample, sequenced in a study of cytomegalovirus exposure and HLA in healthy donors. Sequencing was performed with immunoSEQ multiplex PCR; in TCRdb, only in-frame clones are kept and a portion is missing. The sample holds some 150,000 clones, roughly 81% seen once. The specimen was PBMCs. These receptors were collected from a female donor in good health and CMV-seronegative. Each CDR3 is given with its conserved first and last residue. Fields, in order: clone size, J gene, V gene, D gene, CDR3 protein, CDR3 DNA. D genes are given only for firm matches. Size values are once, few and many counts, or a class for expanded clones, and some rows have none.

clone size: .; J gene: TRBJ1-5; V gene: TRBV6-1; D gene: .; CDR3 protein: CASSDGDSNQPQHF; CDR3 DNA: TGTGCCAGCAGTGACGGGGATAGCAATCAGCCCCAGCATTTT
clone size: .; J gene: TRBJ1-1; V gene: TRBV6-5; D gene: TRBD1; CDR3 protein: CASSGQGALNTEAFF; CDR3 DNA: TGTGCCAGCAGCGGACAGGGGGCGCTGAACACTGAAGCTTTCTTT
clone size: .; J gene: TRBJ2-3; V gene: TRBV27; D gene: .; CDR3 protein: CASNTDGAGARGTDTQYF; CDR3 DNA: TGTGCCAGCAACACCGACGGGGCGGGGGCGCGGGGCACAGATACGCAGTATTTT
clone size: .; J gene: TRBJ1-1; V gene: TRBV7-3; D gene: .; CDR3 protein: CASSLAAGDTEAFF; CDR3 DNA: TGTGCCAGCAGCTTGGCGGCCGGGGACACTGAAGCTTTCTTT
clone size: .; J gene: TRBJ2-6; V gene: TRBV30; D gene: .; CDR3 protein: CAWSVLSSGANVLTF; CDR3 DNA: TGTGCCTGGAGTGTACTTTCGTCTGGGGCCAACGTCCTGACTTTC
clone size: .; J gene: TRBJ2-6; V gene: TRBV10-3; D gene: .; CDR3 protein: CAISPAGDLYRETEGANVLTF; CDR3 DNA: TGTGCCATCAGCCCGGCCGGGGACTTATATAGAGAAACCGAAGGGGCCAACGTCCTGACTTTC
clone size: .; J gene: TRBJ2-7; V gene: TRBV5-1; D gene: .; CDR3 protein: CASCMEGTAYEQYF; CDR3 DNA: TGCGCCAGTTGCATGGAGGGGACGGCCTACGAGCAGTACTTC
clone size: .; J gene: TRBJ2-7; V gene: TRBV6-6; D gene: .; CDR3 protein: CASSYSIGGNYEQYF; CDR3 DNA: TGTGCCAGCAGTTACTCGATTGGAGGAAACTACGAGCAGTACTTC
clone size: .; J gene: TRBJ2-3; V gene: TRBV5-1; D gene: TRBD2; CDR3 protein: CASSTQEMREGKDTQYF; CDR3 DNA: TGCGCCAGCAGCACTCAAGAAATGCGGGAGGGCAAAGATACGCAGTATTTT
clone size: few; J gene: TRBJ1-3; V gene: TRBV7-2; D gene: TRBD1; CDR3 protein: CASSTRQGSGNTIYF; CDR3 DNA: TGTGCCAGCAGCACCCGACAGGGTTCTGGAAACACCATATATTTT
clone size: .; J gene: TRBJ2-7; V gene: TRBV7-6; D gene: TRBD1; CDR3 protein: CASSHGQGQPYEQYF; CDR3 DNA: TGTGCCAGCAGCCACGGACAGGGGCAACCCTACGAGCAGTACTTC
clone size: .; J gene: TRBJ1-2; V gene: TRBV6-5; D gene: TRBD1; CDR3 protein: CASSLTGNYGYTF; CDR3 DNA: TGTGCCAGCAGTTTGACAGGGAACTATGGCTACACCTTC
clone size: once; J gene: TRBJ1-5; V gene: TRBV7-9; D gene: TRBD1; CDR3 protein: CASSLGDRGTLYSNQPQHF; CDR3 DNA: TGTGCCAGCAGCTTAGGGGACAGGGGGACCCTATATAGCAATCAGCCCCAGCATTTT
clone size: .; J gene: TRBJ2-4; V gene: TRBV2; D gene: .; CDR3 protein: CASSVSGYKNIQYF; CDR3 DNA: TGTGCCAGCAGTGTTTCGGGGTACAAAAACATTCAGTACTTC
clone size: once; J gene: TRBJ1-2; V gene: TRBV5-1; D gene: TRBD1; CDR3 protein: CASATGHSNYGYTF; CDR3 DNA: TGCGCCAGCGCGACAGGGCATTCCAACTATGGCTACACCTTC
clone size: .; J gene: TRBJ2-7; V gene: TRBV7-6; D gene: .; CDR3 protein: CASSLAVAGSSYEQYF; CDR3 DNA: TGTGCCAGCAGCTTAGCGGTGGCAGGCAGCTCCTACGAGCAGTACTTC
clone size: .; J gene: TRBJ1-1; V gene: TRBV11-3; D gene: TRBD1; CDR3 protein: CASSGQQGSTEAFF; CDR3 DNA: TGTGCCAGCAGCGGACAACAGGGGTCCACTGAAGCTTTCTTT
clone size: few; J gene: TRBJ2-1; V gene: TRBV6-4; D gene: TRBD1; CDR3 protein: CASSASSRIRDRVFF; CDR3 DNA: TGTGCCAGCAGTGCGAGCTCCAGAATCCGGGACAGGGTTTTCTTC
clone size: .; J gene: TRBJ1-5; V gene: TRBV28; D gene: .; CDR3 protein: CATFNSNQPQHF; CDR3 DNA: TGTGCCACCTTTAATAGCAATCAGCCCCAGCATTTT
clone size: .; J gene: TRBJ1-1; V gene: TRBV6-5; D gene: TRBD1; CDR3 protein: CASSYAGTGGTEAFF; CDR3 DNA: TGTGCCAGCAGTTATGCGGGTACAGGGGGCACTGAAGCTTTCTTT
clone size: few; J gene: TRBJ2-7; V gene: TRBV5-4; D gene: .; CDR3 protein: CASSLDYEQYF; CDR3 DNA: TGTGCCAGCAGCTTGGACTACGAGCAGTACTTC
clone size: .; J gene: TRBJ2-3; V gene: TRBV28; D gene: .; CDR3 protein: CASSIREERTSTDTQYF; CDR3 DNA: TGTGCCAGCAGTATACGAGAGGAGCGGACGAGCACAGATACGCAGTATTTT
clone size: .; J gene: TRBJ2-7; V gene: TRBV2; D gene: .; CDR3 protein: CASSERAGRIVEQYF; CDR3 DNA: TGTGCCAGCAGTGAAAGGGCAGGGAGGATTGTCGAGCAGTACTTC
clone size: .; J gene: TRBJ2-7; V gene: TRBV25-1; D gene: TRBD1; CDR3 protein: CASSGTGYYEQYF; CDR3 DNA: TGTGCCAGCAGCGGGACAGGGTACTACGAGCAGTACTTC
clone size: .; J gene: TRBJ1-2; V gene: TRBV2; D gene: .; CDR3 protein: CAGWGGVNYGYTF; CDR3 DNA: TGTGCCGGTTGGGGGGGGGTGAACTATGGCTACACCTTC
clone size: .; J gene: TRBJ2-3; V gene: TRBV5-1; D gene: .; CDR3 protein: CASSPLGGATDTQYF; CDR3 DNA: TGCGCCAGCAGCCCCCTCGGCGGGGCCACAGATACGCAGTATTTT
clone size: .; J gene: TRBJ1-1; V gene: TRBV11-2; D gene: .; CDR3 protein: CASSLLIAGNTEAFF; CDR3 DNA: TGTGCCAGCAGCTTATTGATTGCCGGGAACACTGAAGCTTTCTTT
clone size: .; J gene: TRBJ1-1; V gene: TRBV7-9; D gene: .; CDR3 protein: CASSPRQVGLNTEAFF; CDR3 DNA: TGTGCCAGCAGCCCGCGGCAGGTGGGGCTGAACACTGAAGCTTTCTTT